The T cell receptor beta chain described here comes from a study of post-analysis software for immune sequencing data. This clonotype was seen ten or more times. Its specificity is unknown. Included in the TCR beta cDNA libraries were unique molecular identifiers. TCRdb passed the PCR reads through MiXCR, listing each CDR3 protein once. The sample shows some 260,000 distinct CDR3 sequences, just over 35% of them seen only once. Germline V gives CDR1 MDHEN, CDR2 SYDVKM. V lost 7 bases and J lost 0, with 12 bases in between. This CDR3 has 14 residues. Findings of the study overall: The normalized Chao1 diversity of multiple sclerosis patients was significantly lower than that of controls. TRBV5-6, TRBV5-1 and TRBV20-1 were among roughly 5 TRBV segments more frequent in patients than controls.

Material: blood. This clonotype originated in a girl under 18 with multiple sclerosis. V is TRBV28 and J is TRBJ2-5, with D possibly matching TRBD1 (6 bases). CDR3 in DNA: TGTGCCAGCAAGGCTGGGACATACCAAGAGACCCAGTACTTC. It translates to CASKAGTYQETQYF.